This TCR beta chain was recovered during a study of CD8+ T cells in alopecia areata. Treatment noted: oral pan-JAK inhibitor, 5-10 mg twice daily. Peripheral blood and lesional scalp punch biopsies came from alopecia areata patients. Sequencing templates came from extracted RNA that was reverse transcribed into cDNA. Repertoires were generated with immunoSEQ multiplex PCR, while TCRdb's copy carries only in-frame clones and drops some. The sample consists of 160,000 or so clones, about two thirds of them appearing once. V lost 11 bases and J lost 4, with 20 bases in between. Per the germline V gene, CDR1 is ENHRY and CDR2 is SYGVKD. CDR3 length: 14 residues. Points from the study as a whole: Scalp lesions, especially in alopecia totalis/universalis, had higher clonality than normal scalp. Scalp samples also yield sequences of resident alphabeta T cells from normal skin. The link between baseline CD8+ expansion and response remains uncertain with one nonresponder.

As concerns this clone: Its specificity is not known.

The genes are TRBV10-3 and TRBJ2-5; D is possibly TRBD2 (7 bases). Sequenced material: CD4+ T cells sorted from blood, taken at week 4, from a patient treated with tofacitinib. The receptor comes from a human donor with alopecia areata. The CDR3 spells CASGAGAQGETQYF. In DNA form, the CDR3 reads TGTGCCTCTGGGGCGGGGGCGCAGGGAGAGACCCAGTACTTC.